The clone carrying this TCR beta chain showed up just a few times. The antigen is unknown. Germline assignment: CDR1 MDHEN and CDR2 SYDVKM. The CDR3 is 13 residues long. The ends lost 8 bases at V and 6 bases at J; junction bases unmatched: 2. The data stem from a study of cytomegalovirus exposure and HLA in healthy donors. In the PCR, 60 Vbeta and 13 Jbeta primers were used. Generated by immunoSEQ multiplex PCR, the TCRdb table keeps only in-frame clones and is missing some. Here the sample spans roughly 100,000 clones, roughly 15% being singletons. Study findings and constraints: Despite most TCR sequences being rare, some public TCRs occurred in many donors.

The chain couples TRBV28 to TRBJ2-1, with 12 bases identical to TRBD2. The specimen sequenced was PBMCs. The TCR sequence derives from a female donor in good health and CMV-seronegative. CDR3 protein: CASGLAGLNEQFF. The CDR3, as DNA: TGTGCCAGCGGACTAGCGGGGCTCAATGAGCAGTTCTTC.